This entry features one T cell receptor (beta chain) sequence. Antigen unknown. These data belong to a study of blood T cells in healthy people across ages. Study results and caveats: Fewer expanded clones and more diversity marked long-lived versus aged donors.

V dropped 4 bases and J dropped 5; count of bases not matched to a gene: 16. CDR1 and CDR2 from the germline V gene are ENHRY and SYGVKD. The CDR3 totals 18 residues. With each sample, at least 5 micrograms of total RNA were extracted. Sample-barcoded 5' priming and a J-beta primer mix drove a second PCR of roughly 6 to 12 cycles. One entry per CDR3 protein results from TCRdb running MiXCR on the 5' RACE reads. The sample records around 800,000 distinct CDR3 sequences, roughly 44% being singletons. The specimen was blood. This clonotype originated in a man aged 55 to 70 in good health. J is TRBJ2-1 and V is TRBV10-3, with TRBD2 matching 8 bases. The CDR3 region is CAISASTSRGGKDNEQFF. Written as DNA, the CDR3 is TGTGCCATCAGTGCCTCGACTAGCCGGGGGGGTAAGGACAATGAGCAGTTCTTC.